These T cell receptor beta chains were read from a single sample in a study of blood T cell repertoires in COVID-19. The assay was immunoSEQ multiplex PCR, and TCRdb's table has in-frame clones only and misses some. Among over 25,000 clones listed, about 80% were seen once. Sequenced material: peripheral blood. These receptors were obtained from a man aged 65 to 85 with active COVID-19. The CDR3 runs from the conserved cysteine through the conserved F or W. A D gene is named only where the DNA matches it firmly. Part of the rows lack a size; the others show once, few, many or a class for expanded clones.

clone_size: NA; v_call: TRBV10-3; j_call: TRBJ2-1; d_call: NA; cdr3_nt: TGTGCCGTGTCTGGGGGGGCGAGTCGCAATGAGCAGTTCTTC; cdr3_aa: CAVSGGASRNEQFF
clone_size: NA; v_call: TRBV25-1; j_call: TRBJ2-7; d_call: NA; cdr3_nt: TGTGCCAGCAGTGAATATCGGAGTGAGCAGTACTTC; cdr3_aa: CASSEYRSEQYF
clone_size: NA; v_call: TRBV2; j_call: TRBJ1-2; d_call: TRBD1; cdr3_nt: TGTGCCAGCAGTGAACCGGGACAGGGGCTCGATGGCTACACCTTC; cdr3_aa: CASSEPGQGLDGYTF
clone_size: few; v_call: TRBV11-2; j_call: TRBJ2-1; d_call: NA; cdr3_nt: TGTGCCAGCAGCTTGGACTTACAGTTCTTC; cdr3_aa: CASSLDLQFF
clone_size: NA; v_call: TRBV2; j_call: TRBJ2-5; d_call: NA; cdr3_nt: TGTGCCAGCAGCCCGACTCTGGAGGAGACCCAGTACTTC; cdr3_aa: CASSPTLEETQYF
clone_size: NA; v_call: TRBV5-6; j_call: TRBJ2-5; d_call: TRBD1; cdr3_nt: TGTGCCAGCAGCCGGGACAGGGAAACCCAGTACTTC; cdr3_aa: CASSRDRETQYF
clone_size: NA; v_call: TRBV29-1; j_call: TRBJ1-2; d_call: TRBD1; cdr3_nt: TGCAGCGTCAATACAGGGGGCGAGGGCTATGGCTACACCTTC; cdr3_aa: CSVNTGGEGYGYTF
clone_size: NA; v_call: TRBV5-1; j_call: TRBJ2-2; d_call: NA; cdr3_nt: TGCGCCAGCAGCTTGGAGGCAGGGGTGACCGGGGAGCTGTTTTTT; cdr3_aa: CASSLEAGVTGELFF
clone_size: NA; v_call: TRBV19; j_call: TRBJ2-5; d_call: NA; cdr3_nt: TGTGCCAGTAGTAGGGGGCCCACCGCCGGACAAGAGACCCAGTACTTC; cdr3_aa: CASSRGPTAGQETQYF
clone_size: NA; v_call: TRBV6-5; j_call: TRBJ1-2; d_call: NA; cdr3_nt: TGTGCCAGCAGTTACGAGCACCCCGTTAACTATGGCTACACCTTC; cdr3_aa: CASSYEHPVNYGYTF
clone_size: NA; v_call: TRBV2; j_call: TRBJ1-5; d_call: NA; cdr3_nt: TGTGCCAGCAATATGGGCCATCAGCCCCAGCATTTT; cdr3_aa: CASNMGHQPQHF
clone_size: once; v_call: TRBV6-5; j_call: TRBJ1-1; d_call: TRBD1; cdr3_nt: TGTGCCAGCAGTTACCGACAGGGTGGGGCCACTGAAGCTTTCTTT; cdr3_aa: CASSYRQGGATEAFF
clone_size: NA; v_call: TRBV12-3/TRBV12-4; j_call: TRBJ1-5; d_call: NA; cdr3_nt: TGTGCCAGCAGTCCCGCTCAGGGGTCCCAGCATTTT; cdr3_aa: CASSPAQGSQHF
clone_size: NA; v_call: TRBV6-4; j_call: TRBJ1-2; d_call: NA; cdr3_nt: TGTGCCAGCAGTCGAGACAGCACTAACTATGGCTACACCTTC; cdr3_aa: CASSRDSTNYGYTF
clone_size: few; v_call: TRBV2; j_call: TRBJ1-4; d_call: TRBD1; cdr3_nt: TGTGCCAGCATTAAGGACAGGGAAGGTGAAAAACTGTTTTTT; cdr3_aa: CASIKDREGEKLFF
clone_size: NA; v_call: TRBV5-4; j_call: TRBJ2-7; d_call: NA; cdr3_nt: TGTGCCAGCAGCCAACAACAGGGCTACGAGCAGTACTTC; cdr3_aa: CASSQQQGYEQYF
clone_size: few; v_call: TRBV25-1; j_call: TRBJ1-2; d_call: NA; cdr3_nt: TGTGCCAGCAGTGGTTACAGGGTTTCTGGCTACACCTTC; cdr3_aa: CASSGYRVSGYTF
clone_size: NA; v_call: TRBV11-1; j_call: TRBJ2-7; d_call: NA; cdr3_nt: TGTGCCAGCAGCTTAGGGCCCAACGAGCAGTACTTC; cdr3_aa: CASSLGPNEQYF
clone_size: NA; v_call: TRBV4-1; j_call: TRBJ2-7; d_call: TRBD1; cdr3_nt: TGCGCCAGCAGCCCTGGACAGGGGGGCCCCCTAGAGCAGTACTTC; cdr3_aa: CASSPGQGGPLEQYF
clone_size: few; v_call: TRBV21-1; j_call: TRBJ2-3; d_call: NA; cdr3_nt: TGTGCCATCACTCAGGCCCGCCAAAGCACAGATACGCAGTATTTT; cdr3_aa: CAITQARQSTDTQYF
clone_size: NA; v_call: TRBV19; j_call: TRBJ2-1; d_call: TRBD2; cdr3_nt: TGTGCCAGTAGCCTAGCGGGGAGCTCCTACAATGAGCAGTTCTTC; cdr3_aa: CASSLAGSSYNEQFF
clone_size: NA; v_call: TRBV6-2/TRBV6-3; j_call: TRBJ2-2; d_call: NA; cdr3_nt: TGTGCCAGCAGTTTGGGACTTATCACCGGGGAGCTGTTTTTT; cdr3_aa: CASSLGLITGELFF
clone_size: NA; v_call: TRBV6-2/TRBV6-3; j_call: TRBJ2-1; d_call: TRBD2; cdr3_nt: TGTGCCAGCAGTTACGAGGGAGGTCGGGGGGGCACCTACAATGAGCAGTTCTTC; cdr3_aa: CASSYEGGRGGTYNEQFF
clone_size: NA; v_call: TRBV6-5; j_call: TRBJ2-3; d_call: NA; cdr3_nt: TGTGCCAGCAGAGCGACCACAGATACGCAGTATTTT; cdr3_aa: CASRATTDTQYF
clone_size: NA; v_call: TRBV11-3; j_call: TRBJ1-2; d_call: NA; cdr3_nt: TGTGCCAGCAGCTTAGATTCTGGACGGGGTTATGGCTACACCTTC; cdr3_aa: CASSLDSGRGYGYTF
clone_size: NA; v_call: TRBV19; j_call: TRBJ2-6; d_call: TRBD1; cdr3_nt: TGTGCCAGTAGTCCCGGACAGGGGGCGATACCTGGGGCCAACGTCCTGACTTTC; cdr3_aa: CASSPGQGAIPGANVLTF
clone_size: once; v_call: TRBV19; j_call: TRBJ1-2; d_call: TRBD1; cdr3_nt: TGTGCCAGTAGGGCACAGGGGTTCTATTACGGCTACACCTTC; cdr3_aa: CASRAQGFYYGYTF
clone_size: NA; v_call: TRBV30; j_call: TRBJ1-5; d_call: NA; cdr3_nt: TGTGCCTGGAGTAAGGACTGGAGGGATCGTCAGCCCCAGCATTTT; cdr3_aa: CAWSKDWRDRQPQHF
clone_size: NA; v_call: TRBV4-2; j_call: TRBJ2-5; d_call: TRBD1; cdr3_nt: TGTGCCAGCCCCGAAACTCCCGGGACAGGGACCTTCCAAGAGACCCAGTACTTC; cdr3_aa: CASPETPGTGTFQETQYF
clone_size: NA; v_call: TRBV6-1; j_call: TRBJ2-2; d_call: NA; cdr3_nt: TGTGCCAGCAGTGAACAGGCAGGCGTGTCCACCGGGGAGCTGTTTTTT; cdr3_aa: CASSEQAGVSTGELFF
clone_size: NA; v_call: TRBV10-1; j_call: TRBJ2-3; d_call: TRBD1; cdr3_nt: TGCGCCAGCAGGACAGGGGGCTTAGATACGCAGTATTTT; cdr3_aa: CASRTGGLDTQYF
clone_size: NA; v_call: TRBV7-3; j_call: TRBJ2-1; d_call: NA; cdr3_nt: TGTGCCAGCAGCTTAGCGGGGGCGCTAAGCTCCTACAATGAGCAGTTCTTC; cdr3_aa: CASSLAGALSSYNEQFF
clone_size: NA; v_call: TRBV7-8; j_call: TRBJ1-1; d_call: NA; cdr3_nt: TGTGCCAGCAGCTTAGATTCGGGGGTCACCCAGAACACTGAAGCTTTCTTT; cdr3_aa: CASSLDSGVTQNTEAFF
clone_size: NA; v_call: TRBV6-6; j_call: TRBJ1-5; d_call: TRBD1; cdr3_nt: TGTGCCAGCAGTTACCAGGGGGGCAATCAGCCCCAGCATTTT; cdr3_aa: CASSYQGGNQPQHF
clone_size: NA; v_call: TRBV14; j_call: TRBJ1-4; d_call: NA; cdr3_nt: TGTGCCAGCAGCCAAGCTACCACCACAGGAACGTCTGAAAAACTGTTTTTT; cdr3_aa: CASSQATTTGTSEKLFF
clone_size: NA; v_call: TRBV6-4; j_call: TRBJ2-1; d_call: NA; cdr3_nt: TGTGCCAGCAGAGGGGACTCGAGCTCCTACAATGAGCAGTTCTTC; cdr3_aa: CASRGDSSSYNEQFF
clone_size: NA; v_call: TRBV12-5; j_call: TRBJ2-1; d_call: NA; cdr3_nt: TGTGCTAGTGGTTTGGTAGGCGGGCGCCCCTACAATGAGCAGTTCTTC; cdr3_aa: CASGLVGGRPYNEQFF
clone_size: few; v_call: TRBV7-2; j_call: TRBJ2-7; d_call: TRBD1; cdr3_nt: TGTGCCAGCAGCTTAAGTCACTTGGGGACAGTCCCGTACGAGCAGTACTTC; cdr3_aa: CASSLSHLGTVPYEQYF
clone_size: NA; v_call: TRBV11-3; j_call: TRBJ2-2; d_call: NA; cdr3_nt: TGTGCCAGCAGCTCTAGGAGCACCGGGGAGCTGTTTTTT; cdr3_aa: CASSSRSTGELFF
clone_size: NA; v_call: TRBV28; j_call: TRBJ2-7; d_call: NA; cdr3_nt: TGTGCCAGCAGTCCGACCATCCTTACGGGGCAGTACTTC; cdr3_aa: CASSPTILTGQYF
clone_size: few; v_call: TRBV11-2; j_call: TRBJ2-7; d_call: NA; cdr3_nt: TGTGCCAGCAGCTTAGGCGTAGGGGCTCTCTACGAGCAGTACTTC; cdr3_aa: CASSLGVGALYEQYF
clone_size: NA; v_call: TRBV28; j_call: TRBJ1-5; d_call: TRBD1; cdr3_nt: TGTGCCAGCACCCCGGGACAGGGGTTACAGCCCCAGCATTTT; cdr3_aa: CASTPGQGLQPQHF
clone_size: NA; v_call: TRBV5-1; j_call: TRBJ2-3; d_call: TRBD2; cdr3_nt: TGCGCCAGCAGCTTGGTTGCTAGCGGGGGGGCCTCGGGAGATACGCAGTATTTT; cdr3_aa: CASSLVASGGASGDTQYF
clone_size: NA; v_call: TRBV10-1; j_call: TRBJ2-3; d_call: NA; cdr3_nt: TGCGCCAGCAGTCTTGGGACTTTCAGCACAGATACGCAGTATTTT; cdr3_aa: CASSLGTFSTDTQYF
clone_size: few; v_call: TRBV2; j_call: TRBJ2-7; d_call: NA; cdr3_nt: TGTGCCAGCAGTGTCTCTCCTCGCTCCTACGAGCAGTACTTC; cdr3_aa: CASSVSPRSYEQYF
clone_size: NA; v_call: TRBV19; j_call: TRBJ2-2; d_call: NA; cdr3_nt: TGTGCCAGTACCCCTCTAGGGGCCACCGGGGAGCTGTTTTTT; cdr3_aa: CASTPLGATGELFF
clone_size: NA; v_call: TRBV7-8; j_call: TRBJ2-1; d_call: NA; cdr3_nt: TGTGCCAGCAGCTTAGCGAGGGTCTATGAGCAGTTCTTC; cdr3_aa: CASSLARVYEQFF
clone_size: NA; v_call: TRBV6-1; j_call: TRBJ2-3; d_call: NA; cdr3_nt: TGTGCCAGCAGTGAGGGGATCCTAGGGCAGGGGGGAACATTTAGAGATACGCAGTATTTT; cdr3_aa: CASSEGILGQGGTFRDTQYF
clone_size: NA; v_call: TRBV6-5; j_call: TRBJ1-3; d_call: NA; cdr3_nt: TGTGCCAGCAGTCTTGGGACAAGCTCTGGAAACACCATATATTTT; cdr3_aa: CASSLGTSSGNTIYF
clone_size: NA; v_call: TRBV4-2; j_call: TRBJ2-1; d_call: NA; cdr3_nt: TGTGCCAGCAGCCAAGATTGGACACGAGGCCAGGGTGAGCAGTTCTTC; cdr3_aa: CASSQDWTRGQGEQFF
clone_size: NA; v_call: TRBV20-1; j_call: TRBJ1-2; d_call: NA; cdr3_nt: TGCAGTGCTAGAGACGGACAGGGCTACACCTTC; cdr3_aa: CSARDGQGYTF
clone_size: NA; v_call: TRBV5-1; j_call: TRBJ2-3; d_call: NA; cdr3_nt: TGCGCCAGCAGCTTGGGGGGCAGGGTAGAGGCAGATACGCAGTATTTT; cdr3_aa: CASSLGGRVEADTQYF
clone_size: NA; v_call: TRBV28; j_call: TRBJ1-6; d_call: TRBD1; cdr3_nt: TGTGCCAGCAGTTTGGACAGGGAAGGCTCACCCCTCCACTTT; cdr3_aa: CASSLDREGSPLHF